This T cell receptor (beta chain) was recovered during a study of PD-1 blockade in classical Hodgkin lymphoma. Regarding this clone: What it binds is not known.

Time point here: newly diagnosed, previously untreated cHL patient sample. Through magnetic negative selection, CD8+ T cells were separated from PBMCs that had been thawed. PBMCs from untreated, newly diagnosed classical Hodgkin lymphoma were comparison samples. Generated by immunoSEQ multiplex PCR, the TCRdb table keeps only in-frame clones and is missing some. The profile shows approximately 3,200 clones, roughly 71% of them singletons. V shed 3 bases and J shed 5 bases, with 7 bases lying between them. The CDR3 loop spans 13 amino acids. In germline, CDR1 is MNHNS, CDR2 SASEGT. General study results and limits: It was reported that newly diagnosed patients had less baseline TCR diversity than healthy donors.

The receptor comes from a human donor with classical Hodgkin lymphoma. The rearrangement joins TRBV6-1 to TRBJ2-2, with D tentatively TRBD1 (5 bases). Sequencing was done on a sample of CD8+ T cells from blood. DNA of the CDR3: TGTGCCAGCAGTGACAGGGAAACCGGGGAGCTGTTTTTT. Translation gives CASSDRETGELFF.